These 15 T cell receptor beta chains share one sample of origin, sequenced in a study of T cell responses to AZD1222 COVID-19 vaccine. Profiled with immunoSEQ multiplex PCR; TCRdb holds only in-frame clones, not every one. The sample has some 150,000 clones; around 88% are singletons. Sample: peripheral blood, taken on day 0 of AZD1222 vaccination. These receptors were taken from an adult in good health.

J is TRBJ1-5 and V is TRBV28, with 7 bases fitting TRBD1. J gave up 2 bases and V 7 bases, and 5 bases lay outside the gene matches. Germline V gene data show CDR1 as MDHEN and CDR2 as SYDVKM. The CDR3 is 14 residues long. Written as DNA, the CDR3 is TGTGCCAGCAAGGAGGGGGCGGGCAATCAGCCCCAGCATTTT. Amino acids: CASKEGAGNQPQHF.

With regard to this clone: Other DNA sequences in the sample encode the same CDR3. This chain links TRBV19 with TRBJ1-3, with D possibly being TRBD1 (6 bases). Germline lookup yields CDR1 LNHDA and CDR2 SQIVND (reference sequence). This CDR3 spans 13 amino acids. V lost 7 bases and J 1 base, leaving 8 bases between the germline ends. CDR3 protein: CASTQGSGNTIYF. The CDR3 nucleotides read TGTGCCAGTACCCAGGGGTCTGGAAACACCATATATTTT.

Concerning this clone itself: The junction shows a germline mismatch at one end, possibly a read error. The J gene is TRBJ2-7, the V gene TRBV3-1 (or the pseudogene TRBV3-2); D may be TRBD2 (6 bases). CDR3 length: 14 residues. Germline CDR1 reads LGHDT; CDR2 reads YNNKEL (reference sequence). The CDR3, as DNA: TGTGCCAGCAGCCAAGTCGGGAGCTCCCACGAGCAGTACTTC. Translating gives CASSQVGSSHEQYF.

The chain carries TRBV28 and TRBJ2-7; tentative D call: TRBD1 (5 bases). Germline loops: CDR1 MDHEN, CDR2 SYDVKM. V lost 7 bases and J lost 3, with 10 bases in between. This CDR3 comprises 12 residues. The CDR3 loop is CASNSRVYEQYF. The CDR3 DNA reads TGTGCCAGCAACTCCAGGGTCTACGAGCAGTACTTC.

The rearrangement links TRBV30 to TRBJ2-2, with D perhaps assigned TRBD1 or TRBD2 (5 bases each). Deletions cut 2 bases from V and 5 bases from J, with 12 bases between. The CDR3 covers 14 residues. Germline CDR1 and CDR2: GTSNPN and SVGIG (reference sequence). CDR3 sequence reads: CAWSIGGSTGELFF. The DNA for the CDR3 is TGTGCCTGGAGTATTGGGGGTAGTACCGGGGAGCTGTTTTTT.

The chain is built from TRBV28 and TRBJ1-2, with D possibly being TRBD1 (5 bases). CDR3 length equals 13 residues. The V end lost 3 bases, the J end lost 4 bases, and 9 bases lay between the germline ends. Germline V gives CDR1 MDHEN, CDR2 SYDVKM. The CDR3 loop reads CASSFGQAYGYTF. CDR3 nucleotide sequence: TGTGCCAGCAGTTTCGGACAAGCCTATGGCTACACCTTC.

This clone came up a few times. V gene TRBV30 combines with J gene TRBJ2-7; 8 bases align to TRBD1. There are 14 residues in the CDR3. The germline CDR1 and CDR2 sequences are GTSNPN and SVGIG (reference sequence). Germline trimming cut 8 bases from V and 0 bases from J; bases unmatched to any gene: 9. The CDR3 nucleotides read TGTGCCCTCGAACAGGGGGAGGACTCCTACGAGCAGTACTTC. It yields the protein CALEQGEDSYEQYF.

The chain employs TRBV14 and TRBJ2-7; D may be TRBD1 (5 bases). Trimming pared 5 bases from V and 0 bases from J, leaving 8 bases between. From germline, CDR1 is SGHDN and CDR2 FVKESK. The CDR3 is 13 amino acids. The CDR3 DNA follows: TGTGCCAGCAGCAGGGGTACCTCCTACGAGCAGTACTTC. This sequence encodes CASSRGTSYEQYF.

The V and J genes are TRBV9 and TRBJ2-3, with D perhaps matching TRBD2 (6 bases). Between the trimmed V and J ends, which lost 6 bases and 1 base, there was a span of 24 bases. Germline loops: CDR1 SGDLS, CDR2 YYNGEE. CDR3 length: 18 amino acids. CDR3 DNA sequence: TGTGCCAGCACACCAGGACTCAATTGGAGGGGCGGCACAGATACGCAGTATTTT. Its translation is CASTPGLNWRGGTDTQYF.

This chain uses TRBV5-1 with TRBJ2-1; 7 positions match TRBD1. Germline V lookup: CDR1 SGHRS, CDR2 YFSETQ. J lost 4 bases, V lost 2 bases, and 9 bases had no gene match. This CDR3 is 16 amino acids long. CDR3 nucleotides: TGCGCCAGCAGCTTCCCCCCAGGGGGTCGGTACAATGAGCAGTTCTTC. This encodes CASSFPPGGRYNEQFF.

The chain employs TRBV20-1 and TRBJ1-2; no clear D gene. This CDR3 contains 11 residues. Germline V gene lookup returns CDR1 DFQATT and CDR2 SNEGSKA (reference sequence). The germline V and J ends were trimmed by 1 base and 4 bases, with 4 bases remaining between them. CDR3 sequence (DNA): TGCAGTGCTAGAGGAGTCTATGGCTACACCTTC. Its protein is CSARGVYGYTF.

The chain is built from TRBV19 and TRBJ1-2, with 7 bases identical to TRBD1. Germline V lookup: CDR1 LNHDA, CDR2 SQIVND (reference sequence). With 7 bases clipped from V and 6 bases from J, the junction kept 14 bases outside the gene matches. This CDR3 is built from 15 residues. The CDR3 nucleotides are TGTGCCAGTAACGCCCTACCGACAGGGAGAGATGGCTACACCTTC. It specifies CASNALPTGRDGYTF.

The rearrangement links TRBV28 to TRBJ2-1, with D possibly matching TRBD2 (5 bases). This CDR3 has 13 amino acids. V lost 5 bases, J lost 6 bases, and 11 bases lay in between. Germline CDR1 is MDHEN and CDR2 is SYDVKM. The CDR3 DNA sequence: TGTGCCAGCAGTGACTACCCGGCCAATGAGCAGTTCTTC. This translates into CASSDYPANEQFF. The full variable domain, in which reference TRBV28 and TRBJ2-1 provide the parts outside the CDR3, is DVKVTQSSRYLVKRTGEKVFLECVQDMDHENMFWYRQDPGLGLRLIYFSYDVKMKEKGDIPEGYSVSREKKERFSLILESASTNQTSMYLCASSDYPANEQFFGPGTRLTVL.

V usage is TRBV7-9 and J usage is TRBJ1-4; TRBD1 matches at 7 bases. The CDR3 spans 13 residues. The junction had 4 bases not matched to a gene; V was cut back by 5 bases and J by 7 bases. CDR1 SEHNR and CDR2 FQNEAQ come from the germline V gene (reference sequence). The CDR3 DNA reads as TGTGCCAGCAGCAGAGGGACAGCTGAAAAACTGTTTTTT. As protein: CASSRGTAEKLFF.

The chain joins TRBV4-3 to TRBJ2-4; D is ambiguous. With 0 bases removed from V and 0 bases from J, the gap between germline ends came to 6 bases. The CDR3 consists of 15 residues. Germline CDR1 is LGHNA and CDR2 is YSLEER. CDR3 sequence (DNA): TGCGCCAGCAGCCAAGACTGGGGAGCCAAAAACATTCAGTACTTC. It yields the protein CASSQDWGAKNIQYF.